This T cell receptor beta chain was sequenced for a study of T cells in Graves' hyperthyroidism and ophthalmopathy. For this clonotype: Its antigen is as yet unknown. Since a much larger clone is just one base distant, this may be a read error.

If no ophthalmopathy progression occurred within 18 months, Graves' hyperthyroidism was stable. Each diagnosis drew on symptoms, thyroxine, TRAb, thyroid ultrasound and orbital computed tomography findings. Study-wide results and limits: Ophthalmopathy got predicted by the model a median roughly 6.4 months before its onset. Researchers found most expanded thyroid clonotypes above 0.001 in blood as well.

TCR beta CDR3 region amplification was performed from RNA transcripts. TCR CDR3 underwent first-round RT-PCR with the HTBI primer set. A single record per CDR3 protein comes from TCRdb applying MiXCR to the multiplex PCR reads. This table holds about 540,000 distinct CDR3 sequences, more than 45% found once. The CDR3 is 12 amino acids. CDR1 and CDR2 (germline): SGHVS, FNYEAQ. The origin of this receptor is a woman between 18 and 29 years old with Graves' hyperthyroidism. The sample taken for sequencing was peripheral blood or thyroid tissue (not recorded which). The chain uses TRBV7-6 and TRBJ2-7; 7 positions match TRBD1. The CDR3 DNA sequence: TGTGCCGGCAGCCACGGGGACAGCGAGCAGTACTTC. Translation: CAGSHGDSEQYF.